This is a list of T cell receptor beta chains from one sample in a study of Graves' ophthalmopathy and Graves' hyperthyroidism. A single record per CDR3 protein comes from TCRdb applying MiXCR to the multiplex PCR reads. This sample has about 550,000 distinct CDR3 sequences; approximately 35% occur once, and the top ten carry roughly 4%. Material for sequencing was peripheral blood or thyroid tissue (not recorded which). The receptors shown here come from an adult man with Graves' hyperthyroidism. The CDR3 runs from the conserved cysteine through the conserved F or W. The order of the fields is V gene, CDR3 length, J gene, D gene, clone size, CDR3 DNA, CDR3 protein. A D gene is named only where the DNA matches it firmly. The size of a clone is reported for some rows only, either as once, few or many, or as a class for expanded clones.

TRBV7-9,15,TRBJ1-6,NA,NA,TGTGCCAGCACTGACTCGGGGACAACGAATTCACCCCTCCACTTT,CASTDSGTTNSPLHF
TRBV15,14,TRBJ2-5,NA,once,TGTGCCACCAGCAGGGATCTAGGGAAAGAGACCCAGTACTTC,CATSRDLGKETQYF
TRBV6-5,15,TRBJ1-5,TRBD1,NA,TGTGCCAGCAGTTACGGGACAGGGTATGGTCAGCCCCAGCATTTT,CASSYGTGYGQPQHF
TRBV27,13,TRBJ1-2,NA,few,TGTGCCAGCAGTTTAGAGGGGACGGGGGGCTACACCTTC,CASSLEGTGGYTF
TRBV20-1,18,TRBJ2-7,TRBD2,NA,TGCAGTGCTAGAACGATGGTAGCGGGGGGGTACGTGACTTACAAGCAGTACTTC,CSARTMVAGGYVTYKQYF
TRBV7-2,15,TRBJ2-3,TRBD2,NA,TGTGCCAGCAGTACAAGCGGGAGTGGGCCAGATACGCAGTATTTT,CASSTSGSGPDTQYF
TRBV10-3,13,TRBJ2-1,TRBD1,few,TGTGCCGTTCTCCGGGACAGGTACAATGAGCAGTTCTTC,CAVLRDRYNEQFF
TRBV20-1,11,TRBJ2-1,NA,NA,TGCAGTGCTAGAGTTCTCAATGAGCAGTTCTTC,CSARVLNEQFF
TRBV6-5,15,TRBJ1-2,NA,NA,TGTGCCAGCAGCCATAACAGGGAAGTTGGCGGTGGCTACACCTTC,CASSHNREVGGGYTF
TRBV6-5,18,TRBJ2-7,TRBD1,once,TGTGCCAGCACGACTATGCCGTTAACAGGGGCGATCTCCTACGAGCAGTACTTC,CASTTMPLTGAISYEQYF
TRBV19,15,TRBJ1-2,NA,many,TGTGCCAGTTCGGGAGGTGCAGGGGCGCCGGGTGGCTACACCTTC,CASSGGAGAPGGYTF
TRBV3-1,14,TRBJ2-1,NA,NA,TGTGCCAGCAGCCAAGATGCAGGGGGGAATGAGCAGTTCTTC,CASSQDAGGNEQFF
TRBV20-1,12,TRBJ1-1,NA,many,TGCAGTGCTAGACCCAACGACACTGAAGCTTTCTTT,CSARPNDTEAFF
TRBV12-3/TRBV12-4,16,TRBJ2-3,TRBD1,few,TGTGCCAGCAGTTTGACCCGGGACAGGGGCACAGATACGCAGTATTTT,CASSLTRDRGTDTQYF
TRBV7-9,15,TRBJ2-7,TRBD1,NA,TGCGCCAGCAGCTACTCCGGGGACAGTTACTACGAGCAGTACTTC,CASSYSGDSYYEQYF
TRBV29-1,12,TRBJ1-2,TRBD1,NA,TGCAGCGTTGAAGAAACAGGGGGCGCCGACACCTTC,CSVEETGGADTF
TRBV11-3,13,TRBJ2-7,TRBD1,NA,TGTGCCAGCAGTGAGACAGGGTCCGACGAGCAGTACTTC,CASSETGSDEQYF
TRBV12-5,16,TRBJ1-4,TRBD1,few,TGTGCTAGTGGCCCCCCCTCGGGACAGGGGGCAGGAAAACTGTTTTTT,CASGPPSGQGAGKLFF
TRBV29-1,13,TRBJ2-7,TRBD1,few,TGCAGCGTTTCGGACAGGGGACTAAACGAGCAGTACTTC,CSVSDRGLNEQYF
TRBV7-9,16,TRBJ2-5,TRBD1,NA,TGTGCCAGCAGCTTATCCCGGACAGGGGGCAGGGAGACCCAGTACTTC,CASSLSRTGGRETQYF
TRBV9,12,TRBJ1-4,NA,NA,TGTGCCAGCAGCTCAGGTGGGGGGAAACTGTTTTTT,CASSSGGGKLFF
TRBV7-9,13,TRBJ2-7,NA,many,TGTGCCAGCAGCTTAGATCCCCAGTACGAGCAGTACTTC,CASSLDPQYEQYF
TRBV7-8,15,TRBJ2-2,NA,NA,TGTGCCAGCAGCTTAGCGGGCAGGAACACCGGGGAGCTGTTTTTT,CASSLAGRNTGELFF
TRBV5-1,13,TRBJ1-2,NA,NA,TGCGCCAGCAGCAGGTCGGATGGCTATGGCTACACCTTC,CASSRSDGYGYTF
TRBV5-1,16,TRBJ1-5,TRBD1,NA,TGCGCCAGCAGCTTGGATGGCCACAGGGGTAATCAGCCCCAGCATTTT,CASSLDGHRGNQPQHF
TRBV12-3/TRBV12-4,14,TRBJ1-4,TRBD1,NA,TGTGCCAGCAGTAACACAGGGGGCTATGAAAAACTGTTTTTT,CASSNTGGYEKLFF
TRBV12-3/TRBV12-4,16,TRBJ2-5,NA,many,TGTGCCAGCAGTTTATTTGGGACAACTTTACAAGAGACCCAGTACTTC,CASSLFGTTLQETQYF
TRBV12-3/TRBV12-4,16,TRBJ1-5,TRBD1,few,TGTGCCAGCAGTTTAGGGCAGGGGGGGGGCAATCAGCCCCAGCATTTT,CASSLGQGGGNQPQHF
TRBV20-1,12,TRBJ1-1,NA,NA,TGCAGTGTAGGGGGGCCGGGACGTGAAGCTTTCTTT,CSVGGPGREAFF
TRBV7-2,13,TRBJ2-5,NA,many,TGTGCCAGCAGTCAAGTGGACAGTGAGACCCAGTACTTC,CASSQVDSETQYF
TRBV6-5,14,TRBJ1-4,NA,many,TGTGCCAGTTGGGGGAAGAGGACTAATGAAAAACTGTTTTTT,CASWGKRTNEKLFF